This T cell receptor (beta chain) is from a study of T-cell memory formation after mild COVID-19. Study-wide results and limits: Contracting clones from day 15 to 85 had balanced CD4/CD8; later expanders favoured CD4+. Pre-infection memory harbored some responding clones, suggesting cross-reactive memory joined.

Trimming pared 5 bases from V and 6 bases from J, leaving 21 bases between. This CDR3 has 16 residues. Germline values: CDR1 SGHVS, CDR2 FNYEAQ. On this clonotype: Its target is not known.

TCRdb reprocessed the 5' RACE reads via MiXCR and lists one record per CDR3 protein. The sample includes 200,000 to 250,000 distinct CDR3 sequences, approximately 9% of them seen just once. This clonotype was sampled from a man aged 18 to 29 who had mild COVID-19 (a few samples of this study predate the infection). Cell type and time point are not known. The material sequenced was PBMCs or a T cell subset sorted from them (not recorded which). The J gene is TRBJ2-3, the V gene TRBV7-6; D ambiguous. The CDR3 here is CASSQNGWVSADTQYF. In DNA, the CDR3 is TGTGCCAGCAGCCAGAACGGGTGGGTCAGCGCGGATACGCAGTATTTT.